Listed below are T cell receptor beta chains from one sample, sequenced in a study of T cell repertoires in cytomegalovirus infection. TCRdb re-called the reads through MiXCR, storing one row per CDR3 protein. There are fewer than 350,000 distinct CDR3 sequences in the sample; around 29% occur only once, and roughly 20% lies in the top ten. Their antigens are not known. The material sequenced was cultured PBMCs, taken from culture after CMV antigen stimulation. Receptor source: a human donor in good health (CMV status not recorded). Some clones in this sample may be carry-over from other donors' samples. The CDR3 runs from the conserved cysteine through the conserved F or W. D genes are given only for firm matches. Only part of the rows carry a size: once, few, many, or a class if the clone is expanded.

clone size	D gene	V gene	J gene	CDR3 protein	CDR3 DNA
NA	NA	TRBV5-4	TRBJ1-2	CASSPSREPYGYTF	TGTGCCAGCAGCCCCTCAAGGGAGCCGTATGGCTACACCTTC
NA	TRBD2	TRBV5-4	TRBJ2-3	CASRGKAGGSTDTQYF	TGTGCCAGCAGGGGAAAAGCGGGAGGAAGCACAGATACGCAGTATTTT
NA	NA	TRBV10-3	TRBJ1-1	CAISESWQGGNTEAFF	TGTGCCATCAGTGAGTCGTGGCAGGGTGGGAACACTGAAGCTTTCTTT
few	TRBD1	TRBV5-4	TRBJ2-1	CASRSGTDVNEQFF	TGTGCCAGCAGGTCCGGGACAGACGTGAATGAGCAGTTCTTC
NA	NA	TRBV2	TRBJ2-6	CASSPRAGTAGANVLTF	TGTGCCAGCAGCCCCCGAGCGGGGACAGCAGGGGCCAACGTCCTGACTTTC
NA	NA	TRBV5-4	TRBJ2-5	CASSLKTQQETQYF	TGTGCCAGCAGCCTGAAGACTCAACAGGAGACCCAGTACTTC
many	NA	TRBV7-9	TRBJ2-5	CASRPDGRETQYF	TGTGCCAGCAGACCGGACGGGAGAGAGACCCAGTACTTC
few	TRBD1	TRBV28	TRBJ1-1	CASSLPTGDNRF	TGTGCCAGCAGTTTACCAACAGGGGACAACCGATTT
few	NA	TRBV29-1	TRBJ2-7	CSVRGGAKNEQYF	TGCAGCGTCCGTGGGGGGGCAAAAAACGAGCAGTACTTC
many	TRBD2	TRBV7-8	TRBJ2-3	CASSPQGLAGDRWTDTQYF	TGTGCCAGCAGCCCCCAGGGACTAGCGGGAGACAGGTGGACAGATACGCAGTATTTT
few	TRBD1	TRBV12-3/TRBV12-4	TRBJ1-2	CASSLGPPGQGVYGYTF	TGTGCCAGCAGTTTAGGGCCCCCGGGACAGGGGGTCTATGGCTACACCTTC
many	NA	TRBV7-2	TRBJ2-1	CASSPTGYNEQFF	TGTGCCAGCAGCCCAACAGGGTACAATGAGCAGTTCTTC
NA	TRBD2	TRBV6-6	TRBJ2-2	CASSYPGGEAGELFF	TGTGCCAGCAGTTACCCCGGGGGGGAGGCCGGGGAGCTGTTTTTT
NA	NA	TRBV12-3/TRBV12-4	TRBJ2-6	CASSWGGGSGANVLTF	TGTGCCAGCAGTTGGGGAGGAGGCTCTGGGGCCAACGTCCTGACTTTC
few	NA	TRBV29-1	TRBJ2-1	CSGRLSYNEQFF	TGCAGCGGTAGGCTCTCCTACAATGAGCAGTTCTTC
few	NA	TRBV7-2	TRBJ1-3	CASSSSRVPGGNTIYF	TGTGCCAGCAGCTCTTCCAGGGTTCCTGGTGGAAACACCATATATTTT
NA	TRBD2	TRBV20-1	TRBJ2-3	CSARDWASGSLADTQYF	TGCAGTGCTAGAGATTGGGCTAGCGGGAGTCTAGCAGATACGCAGTATTTT
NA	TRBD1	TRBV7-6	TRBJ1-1	CASSPQTGVGTEAFF	TGTGCCAGCAGCCCCCAGACAGGGGTGGGCACTGAAGCTTTCTTT
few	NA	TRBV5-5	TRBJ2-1	CASSFSLQQGPSYNEQFF	TGTGCCAGCAGCTTTAGTCTTCAGCAGGGGCCCTCCTACAATGAGCAGTTCTTC
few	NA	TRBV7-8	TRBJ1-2	CASSLVTPAGYTF	TGTGCCAGCAGCTTAGTGACACCCGCTGGCTACACCTTC
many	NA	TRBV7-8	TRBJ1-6	CASSNVGGDNSPLHF	TGTGCCAGCAGCAACGTGGGGGGCGATAATTCACCCCTCCACTTT
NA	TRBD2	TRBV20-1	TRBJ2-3	CSARDPSGGPGDTQYF	TGCAGTGCTAGAGATCCCAGCGGGGGGCCGGGAGATACGCAGTATTTT
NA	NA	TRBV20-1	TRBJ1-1	CSASFGGNTEAFF	TGCAGTGCTAGCTTCGGAGGGAACACTGAAGCTTTCTTT
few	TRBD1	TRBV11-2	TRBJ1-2	CASSSLTGGHGYTF	TGTGCCAGCAGCTCACTAACAGGGGGCCATGGCTACACCTTC
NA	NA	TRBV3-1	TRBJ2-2	CASSQKPANTGELFF	TGTGCCAGCAGCCAGAAGCCCGCGAACACCGGGGAGCTGTTTTTT
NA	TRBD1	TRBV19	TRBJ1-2	CASGGTGGNRAYGYTF	TGTGCCAGCGGTGGGACAGGGGGAAACCGGGCCTATGGCTACACCTTC
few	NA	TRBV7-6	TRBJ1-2	CASPRPGQWIDYGYTF	TGTGCCAGCCCGAGGCCAGGACAGTGGATAGACTATGGCTACACCTTC
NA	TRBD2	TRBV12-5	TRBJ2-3	CASGPWDRGGLAGGPDTQYF	TGTGCTAGTGGTCCTTGGGACAGGGGAGGACTAGCGGGAGGGCCAGATACGCAGTATTTT
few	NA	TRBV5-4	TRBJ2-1	CASSIWIGRPYNEQFF	TGTGCCAGCAGCATATGGATTGGCAGGCCTTACAATGAGCAGTTCTTC
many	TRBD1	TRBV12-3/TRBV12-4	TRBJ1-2	CASSSEGQGVGGYTF	TGTGCCAGCAGTTCTGAGGGACAGGGGGTTGGAGGCTACACCTTC
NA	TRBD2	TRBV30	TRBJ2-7	CAWSQAGALSYEQYF	TGTGCCTGGAGTCAAGCGGGAGCTCTCTCCTACGAGCAGTACTTC
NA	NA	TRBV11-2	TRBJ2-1	CASRSRSKQFF	TGTGCCAGCAGATCCCGTAGTAAGCAGTTCTTC
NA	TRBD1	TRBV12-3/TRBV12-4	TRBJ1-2	CASNTGTVRGYTF	TGTGCCAGCAACACCGGGACAGTACGTGGCTACACCTTC
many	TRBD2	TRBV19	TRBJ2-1	CASSSGLAGSSYNEQFF	TGTGCCAGTAGTTCGGGACTAGCGGGGAGCTCCTACAATGAGCAGTTCTTC
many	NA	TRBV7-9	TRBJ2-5	CASSQGETQYF	TGTGCCAGCAGTCAGGGAGAGACCCAGTACTTC
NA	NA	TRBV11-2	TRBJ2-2	CASNGYTGELFF	TGTGCCAGCAACGGGTACACCGGGGAGCTGTTTTTT
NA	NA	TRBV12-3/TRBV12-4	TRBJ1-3	CASRTPRQPPSGNTIYF	TGTGCCAGCAGAACTCCTCGACAGCCGCCCTCTGGAAACACCATATATTTT
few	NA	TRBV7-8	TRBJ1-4	CASSLARSLNEKLFF	TGTGCCAGCAGCTTAGCGCGGTCCCTGAATGAAAAACTGTTTTTT
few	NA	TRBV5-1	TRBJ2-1	CASSFPAENGGEQFF	TGCGCCAGCAGCTTTCCAGCGGAGAATGGAGGGGAGCAGTTCTTC
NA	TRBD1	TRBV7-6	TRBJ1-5	CASSARTGDQPQHF	TGTGCCAGCTCCGCGAGAACAGGGGATCAGCCCCAGCATTTT
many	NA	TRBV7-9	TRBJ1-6	CASSLDFSPLHF	TGTGCCAGCAGCTTAGACTTCTCACCCCTCCACTTT
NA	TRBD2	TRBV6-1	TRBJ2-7	CASSLGLAGGTYEQYF	TGTGCCAGCAGCTTAGGACTAGCGGGGGGTACCTACGAGCAGTACTTC
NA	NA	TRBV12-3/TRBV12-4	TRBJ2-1	CASSFRGPNEQFF	TGTGCCAGCAGTTTCCGGGGCCCGAATGAGCAGTTCTTC
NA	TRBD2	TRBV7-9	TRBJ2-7	CASSSSGTLTYEQYF	TGTGCCAGCAGCTCAAGCGGGACCCTCACCTACGAGCAGTACTTC
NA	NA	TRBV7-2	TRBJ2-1	CASSLNVGYSYNEQFF	TGTGCCAGCAGCTTAAACGTGGGGTACTCCTACAATGAGCAGTTCTTC